Listed here is a single T cell receptor (beta chain). Antigen specificity is unknown. Within Nashville, Tennessee resided all donors, each a Caucasian adult. Splitting the CD4+ cells yielded a CD45RA+ naive subset and a CD45RA-negative memory subset. The repertoire was sequenced with immunoSEQ multiplex PCR; TCRdb's copy has only in-frame clones and lacks some. Among 2 million to 3 million clones listed, approximately 94% were seen once. These data come from a study of shared clonotypes between healthy human individuals. Study results and caveats: The four-donor shared clonotypes exceeded non-shared clonotypes in generation probability, with non-shared ones scoring lower.

This CDR3 spans 13 amino acids. Germline V lookup: CDR1 LGHNT, CDR2 FRNRAP. Deletions cut 5 bases from V and 0 bases from J, with 4 bases between. The chain joins TRBV12-5 to TRBJ2-2, with D uncertain. Material: naive CD4+ T cells from PBMCs. Regarding subset: CD45RA+ positively selected. This sequence was found in a man between 18 and 29 years old in good health. Some clones in this sample may be carry-over from other donors' samples. The CDR3 region has the DNA TGTGCTAGTGGTACTTCGAACACCGGGGAGCTGTTTTTT. This codes for CASGTSNTGELFF. The whole variable domain, filled in from reference TRBV12-5 and TRBJ2-2, reads DARVTQTPRHKVTEMGQEVTMRCQPILGHNTVFWYRQTMMQGLELLAYFRNRAPLDDSGMPKDRFSAEMPDATLATLKIQPSEPRDSAVYFCASGTSNTGELFFGEGSRLTVL.